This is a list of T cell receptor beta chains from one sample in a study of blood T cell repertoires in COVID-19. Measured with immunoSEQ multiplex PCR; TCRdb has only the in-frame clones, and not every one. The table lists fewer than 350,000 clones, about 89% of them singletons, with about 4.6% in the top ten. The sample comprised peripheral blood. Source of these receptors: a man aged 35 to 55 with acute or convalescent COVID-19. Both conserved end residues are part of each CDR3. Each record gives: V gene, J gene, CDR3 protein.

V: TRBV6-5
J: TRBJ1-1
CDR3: CASRTGLHTEAFF

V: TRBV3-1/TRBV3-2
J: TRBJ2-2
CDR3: CASRTGGTGELFF

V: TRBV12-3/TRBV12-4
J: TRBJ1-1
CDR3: CASSFIEGTEAFF

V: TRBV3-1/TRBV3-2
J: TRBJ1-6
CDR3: CASSLRDDRVIRSPLHF

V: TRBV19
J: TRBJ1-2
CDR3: CASSPGYGYTF

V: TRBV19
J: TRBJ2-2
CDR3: CASSLLQGAQGGELFF

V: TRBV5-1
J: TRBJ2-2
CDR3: CASSTRPNTGELFF

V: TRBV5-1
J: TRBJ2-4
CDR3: CASSAGQGADIQYF

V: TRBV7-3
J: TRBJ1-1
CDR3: CASSLTRTDGVAFF

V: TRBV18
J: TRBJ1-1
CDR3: CASSQIQGNTEAFF

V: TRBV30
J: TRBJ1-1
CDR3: CAWSPTRNTEAFF

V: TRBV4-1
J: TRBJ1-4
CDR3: CASSQERNSGITNEKLFF

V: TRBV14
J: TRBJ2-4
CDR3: CASSLQPGQGPKNIQYF

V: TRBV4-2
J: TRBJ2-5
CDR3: CASSQDMASGGVGETQYF

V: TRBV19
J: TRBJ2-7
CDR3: CASSWGKGPYEQYF

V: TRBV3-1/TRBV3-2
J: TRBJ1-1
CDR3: CASSPGLMNTEAFF

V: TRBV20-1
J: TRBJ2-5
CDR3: CSANWQETQYF

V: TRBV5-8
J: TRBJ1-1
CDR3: CASSFDRMNTEAFF

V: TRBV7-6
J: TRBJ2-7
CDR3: CASSLQWVRDGPYEQYF

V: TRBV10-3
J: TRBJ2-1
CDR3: CAISEGQGSYNEQFF

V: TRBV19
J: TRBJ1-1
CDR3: CASSRGYTEAFF

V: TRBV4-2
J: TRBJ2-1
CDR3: CASSQVGASGDNEQFF

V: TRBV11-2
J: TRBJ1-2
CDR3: CASSRRGGFDGYTF

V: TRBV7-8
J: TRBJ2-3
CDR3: CASSSPTSGGSPADTQYF

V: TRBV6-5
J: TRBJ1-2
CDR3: CAFRAGGNGYTF

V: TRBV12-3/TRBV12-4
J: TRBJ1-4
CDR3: CASRGTNEKLFF

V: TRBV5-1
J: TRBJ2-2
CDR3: CASSPRDTPYTGELFF

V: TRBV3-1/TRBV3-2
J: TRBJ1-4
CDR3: CASSQGAGPGEKLFF

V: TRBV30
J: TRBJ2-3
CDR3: CAWSVTGGPDTQYF

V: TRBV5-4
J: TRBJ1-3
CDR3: CASSRDSSGNTIYF

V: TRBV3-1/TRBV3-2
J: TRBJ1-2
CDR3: CASSQGQNYGYTF

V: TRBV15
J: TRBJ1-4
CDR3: CATSPRGVIGNEKLFF

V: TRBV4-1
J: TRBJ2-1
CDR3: CASSHNRDRGGDEQFF

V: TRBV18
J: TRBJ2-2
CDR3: CASSLQGSSNTGELFF

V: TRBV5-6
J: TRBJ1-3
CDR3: CASSLSGVASPGNTIYF

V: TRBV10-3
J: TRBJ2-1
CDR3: CAISRLATSSYNEQFF

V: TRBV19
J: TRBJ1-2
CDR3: CASRGQGYDGYTF

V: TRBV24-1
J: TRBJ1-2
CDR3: CATSAGSNYGYTF

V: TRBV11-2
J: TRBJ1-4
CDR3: CASSLSINEKLFF

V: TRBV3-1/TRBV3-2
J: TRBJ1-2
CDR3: CASSLGGQVVNYGYTF

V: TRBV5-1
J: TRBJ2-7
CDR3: CASSLATGAIYEQYF

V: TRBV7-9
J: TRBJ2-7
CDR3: CASSRTEEQYF

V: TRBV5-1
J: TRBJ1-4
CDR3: CASSLQGLGEKLFF

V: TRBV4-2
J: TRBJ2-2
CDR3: CASSQKYSPPADTGELFF

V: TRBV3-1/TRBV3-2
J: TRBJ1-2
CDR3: CASSQAGTGSRGYTF

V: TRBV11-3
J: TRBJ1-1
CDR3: CASSLQGDTEAFF

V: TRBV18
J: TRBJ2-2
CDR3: CASSPGRVGELFF

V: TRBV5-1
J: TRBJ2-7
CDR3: CASSLGTALTEEQYF

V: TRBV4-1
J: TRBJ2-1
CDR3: CASSLSEGRGSYNEQFF

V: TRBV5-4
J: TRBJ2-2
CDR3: CASSLRAGGLNTGELFF

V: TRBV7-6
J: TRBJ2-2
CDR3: CASSFQGNRAGELFF

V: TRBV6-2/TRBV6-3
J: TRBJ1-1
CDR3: CASSYAGGTEAFF

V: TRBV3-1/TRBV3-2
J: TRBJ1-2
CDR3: CASTGAGNYGYTF

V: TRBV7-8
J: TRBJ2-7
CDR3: CASSLLGQSSYEQYF

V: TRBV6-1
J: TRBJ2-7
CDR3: CASSEYGGRNEQYF

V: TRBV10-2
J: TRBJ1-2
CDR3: CASSDPVRGHYHYGYTF

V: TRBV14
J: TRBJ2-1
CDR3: CASSRLSGSYNEQFF